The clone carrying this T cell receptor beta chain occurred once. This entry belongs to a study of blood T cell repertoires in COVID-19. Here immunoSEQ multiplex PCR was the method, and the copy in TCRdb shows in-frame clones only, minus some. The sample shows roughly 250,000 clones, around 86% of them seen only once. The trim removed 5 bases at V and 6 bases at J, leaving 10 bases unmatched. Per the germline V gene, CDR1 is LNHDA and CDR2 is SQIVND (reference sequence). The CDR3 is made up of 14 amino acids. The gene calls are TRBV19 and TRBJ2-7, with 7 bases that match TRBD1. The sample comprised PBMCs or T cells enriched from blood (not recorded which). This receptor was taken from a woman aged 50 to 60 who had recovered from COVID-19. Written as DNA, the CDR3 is TGTGCCAGTAGTCCTTCGGGACAGCCCCTCGAGCAGTACTTC. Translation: CASSPSGQPLEQYF.